This T cell receptor (beta chain) was sequenced in a study of T cells in Graves' hyperthyroidism and ophthalmopathy. Study information: The initial diagnosis was the point when peripheral blood was collected, ahead of any treatment. Regarding the study as a whole: Most thyroid-expanded clonotypes above 0.001 were also found in blood.

CDR3 length: 14 amino acids. Trimming took 4 bases from V and 6 from J; bases not matched to a gene: 4. This clonotype has a count of ten or more. Its target is unknown. RNA transcripts yielded amplified TCR beta CDR3 regions. The HTBI primer set was used in a first-round RT-PCR of the TCR CDR3. TCRdb passed the multiplex PCR reads through MiXCR, listing each CDR3 protein once. The repertoire holds hundreds of thousands of distinct CDR3 sequences, with about 17% as singletons. Patients having uncontrolled infection, another autoimmune disease, pregnancy or lactation were not included. Orbital computed tomography and thyroid ultrasound, together with serum TRAb and thyroxine and clinical symptoms, were used for diagnoses.

The sample taken for sequencing was blood. This TCR was sampled from a woman aged 30 to 39 with Graves' hyperthyroidism. The chain carries TRBV12-3 or TRBV12-4 and TRBJ1-5; 9 bases match TRBD1. CDR3 nucleotide sequence: TGTGCCAGCAGTTCGGACAGGGGCGGTCAGCCCCAGCATTTT. Amino acids: CASSSDRGGQPQHF.